One sample yielded the 30 T cell receptor beta chains listed below, sequenced in a study of T cell changes during pregnancy in multiple sclerosis. Sequenced by immunoSEQ multiplex PCR; TCRdb stores in-frame clones only, minus some. This table has about 40,000 clones, more than 90% appearing once. The sequenced sample was CD8+ T cells from peripheral blood mononuclear cells, obtained in the first trimester of pregnancy. The receptors were sampled from a female donor with multiple sclerosis, enrolled in a pregnancy study.

The chain links TRBV19 to TRBJ1-1; D is ambiguous. Germline V gene data show CDR1 as LNHDA and CDR2 as SQIVND (reference sequence). V lost 5 bases, J lost 0 bases, and 13 bases lay in between. The CDR3 has 15 amino acids. The CDR3 sequence: CASSAGSYMNTEAFF. The CDR3 DNA follows: TGTGCCAGTAGTGCGGGTTCCTACATGAACACTGAAGCTTTCTTT.

The V call is TRBV19, the J call TRBJ2-5; TRBD2 matches 10 bases. With 4 bases clipped from V and 5 bases from J, the junction kept 4 bases outside the gene matches. The CDR3 loop spans 14 amino acids. CDR1 is LNHDA, CDR2 SQIVND, per germline (reference sequence). The CDR3 spells CASSTSGGWETQYF. CDR3 coding DNA: TGTGCCAGTAGTACTAGCGGGGGATGGGAGACCCAGTACTTC.

CDR3 protein: CATQGSPDTGELFF. CDR3 nucleotides: TGTGCCACTCAGGGATCTCCGGACACCGGGGAGCTGTTTTTT. The V gene is TRBV15, the J gene TRBJ2-2; D is possibly TRBD1 (5 bases). CDR3 length: 14 amino acids. The germline CDR1 and CDR2 sequences are LNHNV and YYDKDF (reference sequence). V was trimmed by 9 bases and J by 3 bases, leaving 14 bases between them.

The V call is TRBV10-3, the J call TRBJ2-3, with 14 bases matching TRBD2. The CDR3 sequence is 18 residues long. In germline, CDR1 is ENHRY, CDR2 SYGVKD. V lost 0 bases to trimming and J lost 2 bases; unmatched junction nucleotides: 4. CDR3 amino acids: CAISESRTSGGSTDTQYF. The CDR3 bases are TGTGCCATCAGTGAGTCACGGACTAGCGGGGGGTCCACAGATACGCAGTATTTT.

The chain is built from TRBV6-4 and TRBJ2-1; 7 positions match TRBD1. CDR1 MRHNA and CDR2 SNTAGT come from the germline V gene. The CDR3 is made up of 16 amino acids. Trimming removed 6 bases from V and 6 bases from J; junction bases left unmatched: 14. CDR3 DNA: TGTGCCAGCAGCGGGACAGCGTACACTCGAGTCAATGAGCAGTTCTTC. It translates to CASSGTAYTRVNEQFF.

The chain links TRBV4-1 to TRBJ2-5; the match to TRBD1 covers 10 bases. V lost 4 bases to trimming and J lost 2 bases; unmatched junction nucleotides: 1. In germline, CDR1 is MGHRA, CDR2 YSYEKL. This CDR3 region has 14 residues. CDR3 sequence (DNA): TGCGCCAGCAGCCGGGACAGGGGACAAGAGACCCAGTACTTC. Amino acids: CASSRDRGQETQYF.

V gene TRBV2 combines with J gene TRBJ2-2; 7 bases fit TRBD2. Germline CDR1 and CDR2: SNHLY and FYNNEI. The CDR3 runs to 15 residues. The V gene end was trimmed by 2 bases and the J gene end by 1 base; junction bases not matched to a gene: 1. The CDR3 nucleotides read TGTGCCAGCAGTGAAATAGCGGGGAACACCGGGGAGCTGTTTTTT. It codes for CASSEIAGNTGELFF.

V usage is TRBV9 and J usage is TRBJ1-2; 10 bases line up with TRBD1. V shed 0 bases, J shed 6 bases, and the junction held 2 bases outside the gene matches. The CDR3 is 14 amino acids. From germline, CDR1 is SGDLS and CDR2 YYNGEE. CDR3 in DNA: TGTGCCAGCAGCGTAGGTGGGACAGGGGATGGCTACACCTTC. It encodes CASSVGGTGDGYTF. The full variable domain, in which reference TRBV9 and TRBJ1-2 provide the parts outside the CDR3, is DSGVTQTPKHLITATGQRVTLRCSPRSGDLSVYWYQQSLDQGLQFLIQYYNGEERAKGNILERFSAQQFPDLHSELNLSSLELGDSALYFCASSVGGTGDGYTFGSGTRLTVV.

The genes are TRBV9 and TRBJ2-3; no firm D call. Trimming pared 3 bases from V and 6 bases from J, leaving 14 bases between. CDR1 and CDR2 (germline): SGDLS, YYNGEE. The CDR3 has 14 residues. CDR3 sequence (DNA): TGTGCCAGCAGCGGAGGCTCCCTCTTGGATACGCAGTATTTT. As protein: CASSGGSLLDTQYF.

The chain joins TRBV6-4 to TRBJ2-7; D may be TRBD2 (6 bases). In germline, CDR1 is MRHNA, CDR2 SNTAGT. This CDR3 region has 14 residues. Deletions cut 7 bases from V and 0 bases from J, with 13 bases between. CDR3 nucleotides: TGTGCCAGCAAACAGACCGGGAGCTCCTACGAGCAGTACTTC. The encoded protein is CASKQTGSSYEQYF.

V gene TRBV11-2 combines with J gene TRBJ2-3; maybe TRBD1 (6 bases). The CDR3 is made up of 19 amino acids. With 0 bases removed from V and 2 bases from J, the gap between germline ends came to 21 bases. Germline loops: CDR1 SGHAT, CDR2 FQNNGV. CDR3 in amino acids: CASSLDLNGAGEFTDTQYF. CDR3 coding DNA: TGTGCCAGCAGCTTAGATCTGAACGGGGCAGGGGAGTTCACAGATACGCAGTATTTT. The entire variable domain, with the rest obtained from reference TRBV11-2 and TRBJ2-3, is as follows: EAGVAQSPRYKIIEKRQSVAFWCNPISGHATLYWYQQILGQGPKLLIQFQNNGVVDDSQLPKDRFSAERLKGVDSTLKIQPAKLEDSAVYLCASSLDLNGAGEFTDTQYFGPGTRLTVL.

The chain joins TRBV9 to TRBJ2-5; no clear D. The CDR3 runs 13 residues. The germline CDR1 and CDR2 sequences are SGDLS and YYNGEE. Trimming took 2 bases from V and 1 from J, leaving 6 bases between them. In nucleotides, the CDR3 is TGTGCCAGCAGCGTCGACTTCCAAGAGACCCAGTACTTC. Translated: CASSVDFQETQYF. Full variable domain (missing parts from reference TRBV9 and TRBJ2-5): DSGVTQTPKHLITATGQRVTLRCSPRSGDLSVYWYQQSLDQGLQFLIQYYNGEERAKGNILERFSAQQFPDLHSELNLSSLELGDSALYFCASSVDFQETQYFGPGTRLLVL.

The CDR3: CAIGGGTGANVLTF. CDR3 DNA: TGTGCCATCGGGGGGGGGACTGGGGCCAACGTCCTGACTTTC. The chain has TRBV10-3 and TRBJ2-6; 7 nucleotides line up with TRBD2. Trimming took 8 bases from V and 2 from J; bases not matched to a gene: 3. This CDR3 contains 14 residues. Germline lookup yields CDR1 ENHRY and CDR2 SYGVKD.

By share, this clone counts as medium-sized. The rearrangement links TRBV19 to TRBJ1-1; D perhaps matches TRBD1 (6 bases). CDR1 is LNHDA and CDR2 is SQIVND in the germline V gene (reference sequence). The CDR3 is 10 residues long. V lost 5 bases, J lost 8 bases, and 6 bases lay in between. CDR3 residues: CASSQGEAFF. The DNA of the CDR3 is TGTGCCAGTAGTCAGGGGGAAGCTTTCTTT.

This clone was recorded once. This sequence joins TRBV9 and TRBJ2-1, with 9 bases aligning to TRBD1. V was clipped by 1 base and J by 8 bases; unmatched bases: 16. The CDR3 sequence is 18 residues long. The germline V gene encodes CDR1 SGDLS and CDR2 YYNGEE. The CDR3 DNA sequence: TGTGCCAGCAGCGTAAACACTAAAACAGGGGGCGGGTTCGATGAGCAGTTCTTC. Protein sequence: CASSVNTKTGGGFDEQFF.

This rearrangement joins TRBV10-1 to TRBJ1-1, with TRBD1 identical over 11 bases. This CDR3 region has 15 residues. Germline assignment: CDR1 WNHNN and CDR2 SYGVQD (reference sequence). The V and J ends lost 11 bases and 1 base, in that order; junction bases with no gene match: 9. The CDR3 spells CAPPRDRGWNTEAFF. The CDR3 DNA sequence: TGCGCCCCCCCCCGGGACAGGGGGTGGAACACTGAAGCTTTCTTT.

This clone was counted a single time. The chain links TRBV7-8 to TRBJ1-2; D is possibly TRBD1 (5 bases). There are 14 residues in the CDR3. Germline CDR1 and CDR2: SGHVS and FQNEAQ. Trimming took 5 bases from V and 4 from J, leaving 14 bases between them. CDR3 region: CASSLSGGSYGYTF. The DNA for the CDR3 is TGTGCCAGCAGCCTATCCGGGGGAAGCTATGGCTACACCTTC.

The chain links TRBV27 to TRBJ1-3, with D possibly matching TRBD1 (5 bases). Looked up from germline, CDR1 is MNHEY and CDR2 is SMNVEV (reference sequence). This CDR3 has 13 amino acids. Trimming removed 8 bases at V and 2 bases at J, with 10 bases between. CDR3 sequence reads: CASSWGPGNTIYF. CDR3 bases: TGTGCCAGCTCGTGGGGCCCTGGAAACACCATATATTTT.

The V call is TRBV28, the J call TRBJ1-2; tentative D call: TRBD1 (5 bases). Germline values: CDR1 MDHEN, CDR2 SYDVKM. Trimming removed 8 bases at V and 0 bases at J, with 25 bases between. The CDR3 runs 18 residues. The DNA of the CDR3 is TGTGCCAGCCTGGGGCGTGACAGCACGCTCCGGGCTAACTATGGCTACACCTTC. Translating gives CASLGRDSTLRANYGYTF.

This clone was counted once. This sequence joins TRBV6-5 and TRBJ2-5; tentative D call: TRBD2 (6 bases). V lost 6 bases, J lost 1 base, and 15 bases lay in between. Germline loops: CDR1 MNHEY, CDR2 SVGAGI. This CDR3 is 15 amino acids long. The CDR3 DNA follows: TGTGCCAGCAGCCGCGGGGCGGGGACCCAAGAGACCCAGTACTTC. Translation gives CASSRGAGTQETQYF.

This rearrangement joins TRBV7-6 to TRBJ2-3; TRBD2 aligns across 7 bases. The junction had 12 bases not matched to a gene; V was cut back by 5 bases and J by 1 base. CDR3 size: 17 residues. Germline values: CDR1 SGHVS, CDR2 FNYEAQ. CDR3 region: CASSTPGRGGGTDTQYF. In DNA form, the CDR3 reads TGTGCCAGCAGCACCCCCGGCCGCGGGGGAGGCACAGATACGCAGTATTTT.

This clone was counted a single time. The V and J genes are TRBV9 and TRBJ1-6; a weak D match, TRBD1 (6 bases). Germline assignment: CDR1 SGDLS and CDR2 YYNGEE. Trimming took off 0 bases at V and 8 bases at J, with 12 bases between the two ends. This CDR3 spans 15 amino acids. The CDR3 reads CASSVAPRGDSPLHF. The CDR3 nucleotides are TGTGCCAGCAGCGTAGCCCCCAGGGGCGATTCACCCCTCCACTTT.

The CDR3 DNA reads TGTGCCAGCAGCTCGCGCAGGGGGAACAAGAACACCGGGGAGCTGTTTTTT. It codes for CASSSRRGNKNTGELFF. This chain uses TRBV11-3 with TRBJ2-2; 7 bases map to TRBD1. After removal of 4 bases from V and 1 base from J, the junction contained 9 bases not matched to a gene. CDR3 length: 17 residues. Germline V gene data show CDR1 as SGHNT and CDR2 as YENEEA.

This clone came up once. The chain combines TRBV4-2 with TRBJ2-7; possibly TRBD2 for D (6 bases). The germline CDR1 and CDR2 sequences are LGHNA and YNFKEQ. The CDR3 runs 17 residues. V lost 1 base to trimming and J lost 3 bases, with 19 bases between them. CDR3 region: CASSQGSRGMDFYEQYF. The DNA for the CDR3 is TGTGCCAGCAGCCAAGGGTCCCGGGGGATGGATTTCTACGAGCAGTACTTC.

This chain joins TRBV5-4 and TRBJ2-2, with TRBD1 identical over 9 bases. The J segment lost 3 bases and the V segment lost 5 bases, leaving 14 bases of the junction unmatched. The CDR3 extends over 18 amino acids. CDR1 is SGHNT, CDR2 YYREEE, per germline (reference sequence). The CDR3 loop reads CASRIYRGPILDTGELFF. DNA for the CDR3: TGTGCCAGCAGGATTTACAGGGGGCCGATTCTAGACACCGGGGAGCTGTTTTTT.

The CDR3 DNA follows: TGTGCCAGCAGTGGGAGGGACGGAACCTACGAGCAGTACTTC. Amino acids: CASSGRDGTYEQYF. The chain carries TRBV27 and TRBJ2-7; TRBD2 aligns across 7 bases. Trimming took 5 bases from V and 2 from J; bases not matched to a gene: 6. Germline V gives CDR1 MNHEY, CDR2 SMNVEV (reference sequence). The CDR3 runs to 14 residues.

This chain connects TRBV5-5 to TRBJ1-3; TRBD1 matches 9 bases. Germline CDR1 reads SGHKS; CDR2 reads YYEKEE (reference sequence). V trimming: 0 bases; J trimming: 2 bases; junction bases outside the gene matches: 0. The CDR3 has 15 amino acids. The CDR3 nucleotides read TGTGCCAGCAGCTTGGACAGGGGGCCTGGAAACACCATATATTTT. Protein sequence: CASSLDRGPGNTIYF.

The V and J genes are TRBV2 and TRBJ2-3; perhaps TRBD1 as D (5 bases). CDR3 length: 12 residues. Trimming pared 9 bases from V and 4 bases from J, leaving 11 bases between. Germline CDR1 is SNHLY and CDR2 is FYNNEI. For the CDR3, the DNA is TGTGCCAGACAACAGGAAGCAGATACGCAGTATTTT. Translated, it gives CARQQEADTQYF.

The chain joins TRBV13 to TRBJ1-4; D gene uncertain. This CDR3 has 14 residues. Germline values: CDR1 PRHDT, CDR2 FYEKMQ (reference sequence). The ends were cut back, 5 bases at V and 2 bases at J, with 9 bases in the middle. The CDR3 here is CASSPGRTNEKLFF. In DNA form, the CDR3 reads TGTGCCAGCAGCCCCGGGAGGACTAATGAAAAACTGTTTTTT.

This clone turned up a few times. The chain combines TRBV7-6 with TRBJ1-6, with D possibly being TRBD1 (5 bases). The CDR3 is 13 residues long. CDR1 and CDR2 from the germline V gene are SGHVS and FNYEAQ. V lost 5 bases and J lost 10, with 12 bases in between. CDR3 nucleotides: TGTGCCAGCAGCACCCCCGGGGGATCACCCCTCCACTTT. It yields the protein CASSTPGGSPLHF.